Listed below are T cell receptor beta chains from one sample, sequenced in a study of control samples from healthy donors and cancer patients. Measured with immunoSEQ multiplex PCR; TCRdb has only the in-frame clones, and not every one. The data show around 92,000 clones, 82% seen once. The specimen was blood. These receptors all come from a man between 60 and 75 years old in good health. Both conserved end residues are part of each CDR3. A D gene is named only where the DNA matches it firmly. Size tells how often a clone was seen (once, few, many) or the class of an expanded clone, and some rows leave it out.

>TRBV2|-|TRBJ2-5|TRBD1
CASSENRGPQETQYF
TGTGCCAGCAGTGAAAACAGGGGGCCCCAAGAGACCCAGTACTTC
>TRBV25-1|once|TRBJ2-7|-
CATHGLSTYEQYF
TGTGCCACCCACGGTTTATCGACCTACGAGCAGTACTTC
>TRBV3-1/TRBV3-2|-|TRBJ1-6|-
CASSQGGGFVSSYNSPLHF
TGTGCCAGCAGCCAAGGAGGCGGGTTTGTTAGTTCCTATAATTCACCCCTCCACTTT
>TRBV9|-|TRBJ2-2|-
CASSFSALLRTGELFF
TGTGCCAGCAGCTTTTCCGCCCTTCTTCGCACCGGGGAGCTGTTTTTT
>TRBV7-9|-|TRBJ2-7|-
CASSTGVYEQYF
TGTGCCAGCAGCACGGGTGTCTACGAGCAGTACTTC
>TRBV21-1|few|TRBJ2-5|-
CASSKCEGKKTQYF
TGTGCCAGCAGCAAATGTGAGGGGAAAAAGACCCAGTACTTC
>TRBV4-1|-|TRBJ1-4|TRBD1
CASSHPDRDSVSPKSEKLFF
TGCGCCAGCAGCCATCCTGACCGGGACAGTGTCTCCCCCAAGTCTGAAAAACTGTTTTTT
>TRBV7-2|-|TRBJ2-5|-
CASSLAVANQETQYF
TGTGCCAGCAGCTTAGCGGTGGCTAACCAAGAGACCCAGTACTTC
>TRBV9|few|TRBJ1-4|TRBD1
CASSLGAGQGNEKLFF
TGTGCCAGCAGCTTGGGGGCGGGACAGGGAAATGAAAAACTGTTTTTT
>TRBV5-1|-|TRBJ1-5|-
CASSLQGGNQPQHF
TGCGCCAGCAGCTTGCAGGGTGGGAATCAGCCCCAGCATTTT
>TRBV11-2|once|TRBJ2-2|-
CASSLGSAGELFF
TGTGCCAGCAGCTTAGGTAGTGCGGGGGAGCTGTTTTTT
>TRBV7-6|-|TRBJ2-7|TRBD2
CASSLEGSGVISYEQYF
TGTGCCAGCAGCTTAGAGGGTAGCGGGGTAATCTCCTACGAGCAGTACTTC
>TRBV6-1|-|TRBJ2-3|TRBD1
CASSVTWTGGLPDTQYF
TGTGCCAGCAGTGTCACCTGGACAGGGGGCTTGCCAGATACGCAGTATTTT
>TRBV28|-|TRBJ1-5|-
CASLGAGVGNQPQHF
TGTGCCAGCCTTGGGGCCGGGGTAGGCAATCAGCCCCAGCATTTT
>TRBV7-6|few|TRBJ2-1|-
CASSLAGGNHNEQFF
TGTGCCAGCAGCTTAGCTGGGGGGAACCACAATGAGCAGTTCTTC
>TRBV5-1|-|TRBJ2-1|TRBD2
CASSSLGTSGRSGNEQFF
TGCGCCAGCAGCTCCCTCGGGACTAGCGGGAGGTCGGGCAATGAGCAGTTCTTC
>TRBV5-4|-|TRBJ2-7|-
CASTSGLSYEQYF
TGTGCCAGCACCTCGGGCCTCTCCTACGAGCAGTACTTC
>TRBV3-1/TRBV3-2|-|TRBJ1-6|TRBD1
CASSYGTGGNSPLHF
TGTGCCAGCAGCTATGGGACAGGCGGTAATTCACCCCTCCACTTT
>TRBV20-1|-|TRBJ1-1|TRBD1
CSANDRASMNTEAFF
TGCAGTGCTAATGACAGGGCTTCAATGAACACTGAAGCTTTCTTT
>TRBV12-3/TRBV12-4|few|TRBJ1-1|-
CASSFLENTEAFF
TGTGCCAGCAGTTTTCTGGAGAACACTGAAGCTTTCTTT
>TRBV5-6|-|TRBJ1-6|TRBD1
CASSLWTGRSPLHF
TGTGCCAGCAGCTTATGGACAGGGCGGTCACCCCTCCACTTT
>TRBV19|-|TRBJ1-2|-
CASSTSIYGYTF
TGTGCCAGTAGTACGTCCATTTATGGCTACACCTTC
>TRBV3-1/TRBV3-2|-|TRBJ2-1|TRBD1
CASSAQHLQGTEQFF
TGTGCCAGCAGCGCGCAACATTTACAGGGGACTGAGCAGTTCTTC
>TRBV6-5|-|TRBJ2-5|-
CASIKLKGGRETQYF
TGTGCCAGCATCAAATTAAAAGGGGGGCGAGAGACCCAGTACTTC
>TRBV5-8|many|TRBJ2-4|-
CASSPVGVKNIQYF
TGTGCCAGCAGCCCGGTGGGGGTGAAAAACATTCAGTACTTC
>TRBV7-2|-|TRBJ1-5|-
CASSLRQRDQPQHF
TGTGCCAGCAGCTTAAGGCAGCGGGATCAGCCCCAGCATTTT
>TRBV9|-|TRBJ2-7|-
CASSVGGSRGTYEQYF
TGTGCCAGCAGCGTAGGAGGTAGCAGGGGAACCTACGAGCAGTACTTC
>TRBV5-1|-|TRBJ1-5|TRBD1
CASSTGTGYQPQHF
TGCGCCAGCAGCACCGGGACAGGGTATCAGCCCCAGCATTTT
>TRBV30|medium-sized|TRBJ2-7|-
CAWSVGGAEQYF
TGTGCCTGGAGTGTAGGAGGGGCCGAGCAGTACTTC
>TRBV28|-|TRBJ1-1|-
CASRALQGDTEAFF
TGTGCCAGCAGAGCCCTACAGGGAGACACTGAAGCTTTCTTT
>TRBV6-5|-|TRBJ2-1|-
CASSYTDGSSYNEQFF
TGTGCCAGCAGTTACACTGATGGTAGCTCCTACAATGAGCAGTTCTTC
>TRBV21-1|-|TRBJ2-1|-
CASSGGPGNEQFF
TGTGCCAGTAGCGGGGGGCCGGGAAATGAGCAGTTCTTC
>TRBV19|-|TRBJ1-6|TRBD1
CASGQGASPLHF
TGTGCCAGCGGACAGGGCGCTTCACCCCTCCACTTT
>TRBV11-2|-|TRBJ1-2|-
CASSLERTANYGYTF
TGTGCCAGCAGCTTAGAACGGACAGCAAACTATGGCTACACCTTC
>TRBV23-1|-|TRBJ1-1|-
CASSQYPTGNTEAFF
TGCGCCAGCAGTCAATATCCGACAGGGAACACTGAAGCTTTCTTT
>TRBV20-1|-|TRBJ1-6|TRBD1
CSASAQGDNSPLHF
TGCAGTGCTAGTGCTCAGGGGGATAATTCACCCCTCCACTTT
>TRBV11-2|once|TRBJ2-2|-
CASSLVRVNTGELFF
TGTGCCAGCAGCTTAGTGCGGGTAAACACCGGGGAGCTGTTTTTT
>TRBV6-4|-|TRBJ2-3|-
CASRARYGVYF
TGTGCCAGCAGAGCCCGCTACGGGGTGTATTTT
>TRBV19|-|TRBJ2-7|-
CASSIGGRGQLEQYF
TGTGCCAGTAGTATAGGAGGGAGGGGGCAGCTCGAGCAGTACTTC
>TRBV2|-|TRBJ2-4|-
CASSPRVTKNIQYF
TGTGCCAGCAGTCCACGGGTGACCAAAAACATTCAGTACTTC
>TRBV12-5|-|TRBJ2-7|TRBD1
CASGYSTGGVYEQYF
TGTGCTAGTGGTTACTCAACAGGGGGCGTCTACGAGCAGTACTTC
>TRBV7-8|-|TRBJ1-2|TRBD1
CASSLDGQGSYGYTF
TGTGCCAGCAGCTTAGACGGACAGGGGAGCTATGGCTACACCTTC
>TRBV29-1|-|TRBJ2-5|TRBD2
CSVELAGVRPTQYF
TGCAGCGTTGAACTAGCGGGAGTCCGACCGACCCAGTACTTC
>TRBV5-1|-|TRBJ2-3|TRBD2
CASPIAGRNTDTQYF
TGCGCCAGCCCTATAGCGGGGCGGAACACAGATACGCAGTATTTT
>TRBV2|few|TRBJ2-1|TRBD2
CASSRPSGRAEYENEQFF
TGTGCCAGCAGTCGGCCTAGCGGGAGGGCCGAGTACGAAAATGAGCAGTTCTTC
>TRBV6-5|-|TRBJ1-1|-
CASSYRPIGGLTEAFF
TGTGCCAGCAGTTACCGTCCCATCGGGGGACTCACTGAAGCTTTCTTT
>TRBV7-9|-|TRBJ1-1|-
CASSTLAGGRAEAFF
TGTGCCAGCAGCACCCTCGCCGGGGGGAGGGCTGAAGCTTTCTTT
>TRBV6-5|few|TRBJ2-2|TRBD1
CASSYPTGQGPGELFF
TGTGCCAGCAGTTACCCCACGGGACAGGGCCCCGGGGAGCTGTTTTTT
>TRBV7-9|medium-sized|TRBJ1-3|TRBD1
CASSIQGATGNTIYF
TGTGCCAGTAGTATACAGGGGGCGACTGGAAACACCATATATTTT
>TRBV5-1|-|TRBJ2-4|-
CASSLSGTDIQYF
TGCGCCAGCAGCTTGTCCGGGACGGACATTCAGTACTTC